What follows describes a single TCR beta chain. This clonotype was detected many times. Its binding antigen is unknown. Base qualities were left out, and no much larger clone turns up one base away. Hyperthyroidism patients were newly diagnosed, with disease duration under 2 months, and aged 18 to 65 years. Any patient with an uncontrolled infection, another autoimmune disease, pregnancy or lactation was excluded. Diagnoses were based on clinical symptoms, serum thyroxine and TRAb, thyroid ultrasound and orbital computed tomography. For progressor patients, blood was drawn at the first diagnosis of hyperthyroidism, before any ophthalmopathy symptoms had appeared. Ficoll-Paque density gradient centrifugation was used to isolate PBMCs from approximately 11 ml of fresh peripheral blood. Patients classed as progressors first received a Graves' hyperthyroidism diagnosis and then went on to develop ophthalmopathy during follow-up. Total RNA was extracted with Trizol reagent, and quality was checked on an Agilent 2100 Bioanalyzer.

Amplification of TCR beta CDR3 regions was carried out from RNA transcripts. A first-round RT-PCR of the TCR CDR3 used the HTBI primer set with the Qiagen OneStep RT-PCR kit. A second multiplex PCR round built the libraries, followed by size selection and purification. The libraries were sequenced on an Illumina HiSeq2000 using paired-end 100 bp reads. Turning to the authors' computational methods: Raw data were processed with SOAPnuke, discarding reads with adapters, uncalled bases, mean Phred below 15, or no exact constant-primer or identifier match. High-quality paired reads were merged with COPE v1.2.5, and unique nucleotide sequences were defined as clonotypes. MiTCR v1.1 was used to align clonotypes to the IMGT TRBV, TRBD and TRBJ reference segments. Analysis was restricted to V-J combinations with a frequency above 0.0001, which covered 98% to 99.2% of repertoires. A TCS score was defined as the ratio between F50 (clonal expansion) and ExV (chaos), using BLOSUM62-based TCRdist between CDR3 peptides within each V-J. Welch's t-statistics and random forest reduced 500 to 650 V-J features to some 14, which were used in a naive Bayes classifier (R e1071). Starting from the raw public reads, TCRdb applied fastp trimming at Q25, assembled clones with MiXCR and retained in-frame beta chains. Identical CDR3 protein sequences are pooled into one entry, listed with their most common genes and DNA. The V and J calls were determined by TCRdb, not by the authors. Here the sample has approximately 720,000 distinct CDR3 sequences; over 15% occur a single time. Around 15% of the sample comes from the top ten.

Taken from the germline V gene, the CDR1 and CDR2 loops are SGDLS and YYNGEE. V is cut by 3 bases and J by 2 bases, and the space between the germline ends is 8 bases. Measured from the cysteine to the phenylalanine, the CDR3 is 13 residues long. Only the CDR3 part of the read is kept: 39 bases, read in frame from the first base. The entry originates in a study of T cells in Graves' hyperthyroidism and ophthalmopathy (dated by TCRdb to about 2019). Background on the whole study: Peripheral blood was sampled at the time of initial diagnosis, prior to any treatment. To identify TCR V-J signatures that set the groups apart, the researchers used a discovery cohort of more than 95 patients, made up of 43 with Graves' ophthalmopathy and about 60 with stable Graves' hyperthyroidism. Prospective prediction of ophthalmopathy was tested in an independent validation cohort of under 20 hyperthyroidism patients and 17 patients who later progressed to ophthalmopathy. The 100 or so discovery patients were divided at random into training and test sets in a 7:3 ratio. The study also compared thyroid tissue and blood T-cell repertoires from five or six Graves' hyperthyroidism patients. After blood sampling, hyperthyroidism patients were treated with methimazole at a starting dose of 30 mg daily, and ophthalmopathy patients were treated with high-dose intravenous methylprednisolone. TCR Vbeta CDR3 sequencing of 120 to 150 peripheral blood samples (more than 40 ophthalmopathy, 75 or so hyperthyroidism and about 17 progressor patients) is reported in the paper. General findings and caveats noted by the study authors: A 13 V-J signature model separated ophthalmopathy from stable hyperthyroidism, with approximately 87% sensitivity and roughly 81% specificity in cross-validation and 80%/75% in testing. During validation, the model predicted progression to ophthalmopathy a median of roughly six months ahead of onset, with around 71% sensitivity and around 72% specificity. Blood samples also contained most of the expanded thyroid clonotypes (frequency above 0.001), which suggests that blood repertoires may reflect thyroid immune responses. Sample size was not statistically predetermined, and investigators were not blinded to group allocation.

Sequenced material: blood. This sequence uses TRBV9 and TRBJ1-1; no confident D gene assignment can be made. The origin of this receptor is a woman aged 45-65 years with Graves' hyperthyroidism that later progressed to Graves' ophthalmopathy. The CDR3 is CASSAQHNTEAFF. DNA sequence: TGTGCCAGCAGCGCTCAGCACAACACTGAAGCTTTCTTT.